The next 10 T cell receptor beta chains were all read from a single sample in a study of T cell responses to AZD1222 COVID-19 vaccine. Here immunoSEQ multiplex PCR was the method, and the copy in TCRdb shows in-frame clones only, minus some. The sample consists of 120,000 or so clones, approximately 87% of them appearing once. The sequencing used peripheral blood, collected on day 0 of AZD1222 vaccination. The receptors here all came from an adult in good health.

This clone was picked up one time. As DNA, the CDR3 is TGCGCCAGCAGCCATCGAAAGGGTGCCCTTAACTATGGCTACACCTTC. Protein sequence: CASSHRKGALNYGYTF. V and J are TRBV4-1 and TRBJ1-2; the D is unclear. This CDR3 has 16 amino acids. Trimming took off 3 bases at V and 1 base at J, with 15 bases between the two ends. The germline gives CDR1 MGHRA, CDR2 YSYEKL.

In this sample, this clone turned up many times. This chain links TRBV20-1 with TRBJ2-3; possibly TRBD1 for D (6 bases). Germline V CDR1 and CDR2: DFQATT, SNEGSKA (reference sequence). The V end lost 3 bases, the J end lost 5 bases, and 12 bases lay between the germline ends. The CDR3 runs to 13 residues. The CDR3 protein is CSASVQGLDTQYF. The CDR3 DNA follows: TGCAGTGCTAGTGTACAGGGTTTAGATACGCAGTATTTT.

This clone was counted a single time. This sequence joins TRBV6-5 and TRBJ2-1; D might be TRBD2 (5 bases). Trimming took 4 bases from V and 9 from J, leaving 10 bases between them. The length of the CDR3 is 12 residues. The germline V gene encodes CDR1 MNHEY and CDR2 SVGAGI. For the CDR3, the DNA is TGTGCCAGCAGTTCCGCCGGAGGTGAGCAGTTCTTC. Amino acid sequence: CASSSAGGEQFF.

The chain is built from TRBV7-2 and TRBJ2-7; D may be TRBD2 (5 bases). Germline CDR1 is SGHTA and CDR2 is FQGNSA. V was shortened by 5 bases and J by 6 bases, with 14 bases between the two germline ends. This CDR3 region has 13 residues. The CDR3 sequence: CASSPLAGLEQYF. CDR3 in DNA: TGTGCCAGCAGCCCTCTGGCGGGCCTCGAGCAGTACTTC.

The V call is TRBV10-2, the J call TRBJ1-1; possible D gene TRBD1, 6 bases. The germline V gene encodes CDR1 WSHSY and CDR2 SAAADI. Between the trimmed V and J ends, which lost 6 bases and 1 base, there was a span of 6 bases. The CDR3 runs 12 residues. The CDR3 loop is CASRTGNTEAFF. The CDR3 DNA sequence: TGCGCCAGCAGGACAGGGAACACTGAAGCTTTCTTT.

Only one count was recorded for this clone. The chain joins TRBV5-1 to TRBJ2-5; the D call may be TRBD1 or TRBD2 (7 bases each). Germline V gene data show CDR1 as SGHRS and CDR2 as YFSETQ. V was trimmed by 2 bases and J by 5 bases, leaving 13 bases between them. The length of the CDR3 is 14 residues. This CDR3 reads CASSLNRGGETQYF. The CDR3 nucleotides are TGCGCCAGCAGCTTAAACAGGGGAGGGGAGACCCAGTACTTC. Full variable domain (outside the CDR3, taken from reference TRBV5-1 and TRBJ2-5): KAGVTQTPRYLIKTRGQQVTLSCSPISGHRSVSWYQQTPGQGLQFLFEYFSETQRNKGNFPGRFSGRQFSNSRSEMNVSTLELGDSALYLCASSLNRGGETQYFGPGTRLLVL.

This chain connects TRBV28 to TRBJ2-5, with D tentatively TRBD2 (5 bases). V gave up 10 bases and J gave up 5 bases, with 20 bases separating them. The CDR3 totals 14 residues. Germline V lookup: CDR1 MDHEN, CDR2 SYDVKM. This CDR3 is CATRGGSLPETQYF. CDR3 DNA sequence: TGTGCCACCCGCGGTGGGAGCCTTCCGGAGACCCAGTACTTC.

This chain connects TRBV27 to TRBJ2-7; 9 bases fit TRBD1. This CDR3 is 16 amino acids long. J lost 5 bases, V lost 2 bases, and 10 bases had no gene match. CDR1 MNHEY and CDR2 SMNVEV come from the germline V gene (reference sequence). CDR3 amino acids: CASSLRAGTGLNEQYF. Written as DNA, the CDR3 is TGTGCCAGCAGTTTACGGGCCGGGACAGGGCTGAACGAGCAGTACTTC.

The chain joins TRBV4-1 to TRBJ2-1; 16 bases align to TRBD2. Germline values: CDR1 MGHRA, CDR2 YSYEKL. This CDR3 comprises 15 residues. V gave up 4 bases and J gave up 7 bases; unmatched junction bases: 1. The DNA for the CDR3 is TGCGCCAGCAGCCCGGGACTAGCGGGAGGGAATGAGCAGTTCTTC. Its protein is CASSPGLAGGNEQFF.

The chain combines TRBV5-6 with TRBJ1-1, with 7 bases lining up with TRBD1. Germline V gene sequence: CDR1 SGHDT, CDR2 YYEEEE. With V trimmed by 0 bases and J by 5 bases, 7 bases remained unmatched. This CDR3 comprises 15 residues. The CDR3 DNA reads TGTGCCAGCAGCTTGGAGCTCGGCAGGGGGACTGAAGCTTTCTTT. Encoded protein: CASSLELGRGTEAFF.